This T cell receptor beta chain was found in a study of regulatory T cells in long-lasting Graves disease. As regards this clonotype: The antigen remains undetermined.

The CDR3 is made up of 17 amino acids. Germline CDR1 and CDR2: SGHTA and FQGNSA. With V trimmed by 1 base and J by 3 bases, 8 bases remained unmatched. PBMCs provided the RNA from which the TCR library was made. The patient group derived from an endocrinology department in Xi'an, China. The study, taken as a whole, reports: The TCR repertoire of persistent Graves' patients was less diverse than that of newly diagnosed ones. Favoring TRBV28, TRBJ1-2 and TRBJ2-5 was a feature seen in persistent disease. Shared public clonotypes totalled about 2,700 in persistent patients, compared with approximately 970 in new patients.

MiXCR, run by TCRdb on the reads, gives a single entry per CDR3 protein. The sample includes over a thousand distinct CDR3 sequences, approximately 50% of them seen just once. This TCR came from a female donor with Graves disease. This material consisted of peripheral blood mononuclear cells (PBMCs), taken with antithyroid drug treatment, in newly diagnosed or persistent Graves disease (not recorded which). The rearrangement uses TRBV7-2 and TRBJ1-4; 7 bases match TRBD1. CDR3 sequence (DNA): TGTGCCAGCAGCTTAGTAGGAGTGGGACAGCCTAATGAAAAACTGTTTTTT. It specifies CASSLVGVGQPNEKLFF. Full variable domain (outside the CDR3, taken from reference TRBV7-2 and TRBJ1-4): GAGVSQSPSNKVTEKGKDVELRCDPISGHTALYWYRQSLGQGLEFLIYFQGNSAPDKSGLPSDRFSAERTGGSVSTLTIQRTQQEDSAVYLCASSLVGVGQPNEKLFFGSGTQLSVL.